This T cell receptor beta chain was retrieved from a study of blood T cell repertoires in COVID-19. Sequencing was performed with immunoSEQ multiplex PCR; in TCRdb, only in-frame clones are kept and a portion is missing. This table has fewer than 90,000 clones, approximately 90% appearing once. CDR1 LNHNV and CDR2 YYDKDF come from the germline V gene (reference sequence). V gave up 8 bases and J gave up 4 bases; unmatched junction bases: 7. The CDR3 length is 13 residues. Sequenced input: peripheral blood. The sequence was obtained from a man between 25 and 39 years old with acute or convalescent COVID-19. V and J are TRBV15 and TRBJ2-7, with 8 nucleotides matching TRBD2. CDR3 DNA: TGTGCCACCGGCACCGGGAGGGGATACGAGCAGTACTTC. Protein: CATGTGRGYEQYF.